The 6 T cell receptor beta chains below were found in one sample sequenced in a study of blood T cell repertoires in COVID-19. Produced via immunoSEQ multiplex PCR; TCRdb's table is partial and in-frame only. The data hold around 72,000 clones, with 88% observed a single time. The specimen was peripheral blood. The source is a man aged 50-59 years with acute or convalescent COVID-19.

The rearrangement links TRBV3-1 (or the pseudogene TRBV3-2) to TRBJ1-2; D might be TRBD1 (5 bases). Germline CDR1 reads LGHDT; CDR2 reads YNNKEL (reference sequence). There are 12 residues in the CDR3. Trimming left V 3 bases short and J 4 bases short, with 6 bases between. CDR3 sequence reads: CASSHDSYGYTF. The CDR3 DNA is TGTGCCAGCAGCCACGACAGCTATGGCTACACCTTC.

This chain links TRBV11-2 with TRBJ2-7; 7 positions agree with TRBD1. CDR3 length equals 15 residues. The trim removed 1 base at V and 1 base at J, leaving 4 bases unmatched. CDR1 SGHAT and CDR2 FQNNGV come from the germline V gene. CDR3 DNA: TGTGCCAGCAGCTTAGTTGGGACAGCTTCCTACGAGCAGTACTTC. Translation: CASSLVGTASYEQYF.

CDR3 loop: CASSPPPGGVYYGYTF. CDR3 nucleotides: TGTGCCAGCAGCCCCCCCCCGGGGGGGGTCTACTATGGCTACACCTTC. The V call is TRBV21-1, the J call TRBJ1-2. TRBV21-1 is reported as a pseudogene. CDR3 length equals 16 residues.

V and J are TRBV11-2 and TRBJ1-2; D is unclear. V dropped 1 base and J dropped 8 bases, with 8 bases sitting between them. Germline CDR1 is SGHAT and CDR2 is FQNNGV. This CDR3 contains 12 residues. In nucleotides, the CDR3 is TGTGCCAGCAGCTTAGGGGTGGGCGGCTACACCTTC. It codes for CASSLGVGGYTF. The complete variable domain, with remaining parts taken from reference TRBV11-2 and TRBJ1-2, reads EAGVAQSPRYKIIEKRQSVAFWCNPISGHATLYWYQQILGQGPKLLIQFQNNGVVDDSQLPKDRFSAERLKGVDSTLKIQPAKLEDSAVYLCASSLGVGGYTFGSGTRLTVV.

This clone was picked up a small number of times. Its ends do not fully match the called genes, so a read error is possible. The rearrangement joins TRBV7-9 to TRBJ2-3; TRBD2 is a possible D gene (6 bases). The CDR3 contains 16 residues. Germline assignment: CDR1 SEHNR and CDR2 FQNEAQ (reference sequence). DNA for the CDR3: TGTGCCAGCAGGCCCAGACCGGGACTCAGCATAGATACGCAGTATTTT. Its protein product is CASRPRPGLSIDTQYF.

This chain joins TRBV6-5 and TRBJ2-3; 9 bases are a match to TRBD2. CDR1 MNHEY and CDR2 SVGAGI come from the germline V gene. The CDR3 consists of 16 residues. Losses at the gene ends were 0 bases for V and 5 bases for J; bases not matched to a gene: 6. The CDR3 sequence: CASSYSPSGVGDTQYF. In nucleotides, the CDR3 is TGTGCCAGCAGTTACTCGCCTAGCGGGGTGGGAGATACGCAGTATTTT.